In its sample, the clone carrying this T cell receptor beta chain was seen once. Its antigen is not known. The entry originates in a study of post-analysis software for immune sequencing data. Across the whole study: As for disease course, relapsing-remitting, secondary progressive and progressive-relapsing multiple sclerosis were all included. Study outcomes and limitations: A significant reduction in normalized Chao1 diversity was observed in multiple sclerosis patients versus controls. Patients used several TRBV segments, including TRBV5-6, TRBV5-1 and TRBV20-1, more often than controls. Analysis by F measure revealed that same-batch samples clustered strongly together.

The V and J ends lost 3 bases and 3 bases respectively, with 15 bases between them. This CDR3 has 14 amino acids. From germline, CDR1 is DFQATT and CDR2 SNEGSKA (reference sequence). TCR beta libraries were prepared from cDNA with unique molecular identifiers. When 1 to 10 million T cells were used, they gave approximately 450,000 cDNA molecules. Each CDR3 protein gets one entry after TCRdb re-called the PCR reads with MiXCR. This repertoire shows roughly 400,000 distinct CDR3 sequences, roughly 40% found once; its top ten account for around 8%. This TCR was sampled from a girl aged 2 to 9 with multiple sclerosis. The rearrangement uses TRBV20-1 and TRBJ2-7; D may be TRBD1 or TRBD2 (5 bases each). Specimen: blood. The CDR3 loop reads CSARTGAGLYEQYF. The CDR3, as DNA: TGCAGTGCTAGGACCGGGGCAGGGCTCTACGAGCAGTACTTC.